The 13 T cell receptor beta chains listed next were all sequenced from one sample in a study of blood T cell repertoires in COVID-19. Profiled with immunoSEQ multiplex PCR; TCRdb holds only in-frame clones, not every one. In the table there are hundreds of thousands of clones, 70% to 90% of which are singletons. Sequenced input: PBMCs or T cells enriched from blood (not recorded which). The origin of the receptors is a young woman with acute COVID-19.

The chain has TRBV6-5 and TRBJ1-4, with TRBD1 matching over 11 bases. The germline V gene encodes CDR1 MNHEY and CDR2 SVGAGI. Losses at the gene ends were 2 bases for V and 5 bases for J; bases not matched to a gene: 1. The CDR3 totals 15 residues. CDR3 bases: TGTGCCAGCAGTTACCGGACAGGGGGCAATGAAAAACTGTTTTTT. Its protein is CASSYRTGGNEKLFF.

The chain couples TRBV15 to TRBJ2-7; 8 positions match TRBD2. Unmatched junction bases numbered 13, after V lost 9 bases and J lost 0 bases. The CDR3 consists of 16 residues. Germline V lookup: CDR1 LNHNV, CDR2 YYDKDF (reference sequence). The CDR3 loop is CATTSGSGTSSYEQYF. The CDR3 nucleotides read TGTGCCACTACATCCGGATCCGGGACTAGCTCCTACGAGCAGTACTTC.

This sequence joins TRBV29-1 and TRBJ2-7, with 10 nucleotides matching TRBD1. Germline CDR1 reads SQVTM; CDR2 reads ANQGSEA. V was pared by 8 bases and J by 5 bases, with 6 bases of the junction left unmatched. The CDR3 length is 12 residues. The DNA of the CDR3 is TGCAGCTATCGACAGGGGGCCCACGAGCAGTACTTC. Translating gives CSYRQGAHEQYF.

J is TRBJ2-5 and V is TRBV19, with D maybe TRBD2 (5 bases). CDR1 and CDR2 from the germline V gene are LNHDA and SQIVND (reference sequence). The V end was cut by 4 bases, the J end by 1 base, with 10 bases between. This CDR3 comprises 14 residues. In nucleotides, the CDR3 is TGTGCCAGTAGTAGTGCGGGCCTCCAAGAGACCCAGTACTTC. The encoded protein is CASSSAGLQETQYF.

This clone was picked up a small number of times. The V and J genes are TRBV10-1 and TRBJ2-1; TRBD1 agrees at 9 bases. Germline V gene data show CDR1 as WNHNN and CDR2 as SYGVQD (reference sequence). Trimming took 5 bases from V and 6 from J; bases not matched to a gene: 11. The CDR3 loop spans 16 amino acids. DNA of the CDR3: TGCGCCAGCAGTCGTACTACAGGGGGCGCTGGCAATGAGCAGTTCTTC. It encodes CASSRTTGGAGNEQFF.

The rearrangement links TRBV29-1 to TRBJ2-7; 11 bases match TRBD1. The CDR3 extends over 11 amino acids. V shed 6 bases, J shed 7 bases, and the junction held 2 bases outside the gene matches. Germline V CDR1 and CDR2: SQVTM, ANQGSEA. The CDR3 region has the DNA TGCAGCGTAAGGGACAGGGGGGAGCAGTACTTC. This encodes CSVRDRGEQYF.

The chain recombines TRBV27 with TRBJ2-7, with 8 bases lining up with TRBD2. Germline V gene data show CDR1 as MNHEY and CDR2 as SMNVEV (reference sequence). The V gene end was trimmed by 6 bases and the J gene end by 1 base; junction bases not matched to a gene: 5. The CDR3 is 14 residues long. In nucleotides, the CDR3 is TGTGCCAGCAGGCAGCGGGAGAGGTCCTACGAGCAGTACTTC. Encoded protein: CASRQRERSYEQYF.

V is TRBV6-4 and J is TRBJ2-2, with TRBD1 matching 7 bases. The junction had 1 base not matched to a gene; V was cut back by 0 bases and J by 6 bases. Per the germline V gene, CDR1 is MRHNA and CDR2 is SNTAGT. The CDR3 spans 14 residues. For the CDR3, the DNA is TGTGCCAGCAGTGACTCGACAGGGTCCGGGGAGCTGTTTTTT. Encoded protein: CASSDSTGSGELFF.

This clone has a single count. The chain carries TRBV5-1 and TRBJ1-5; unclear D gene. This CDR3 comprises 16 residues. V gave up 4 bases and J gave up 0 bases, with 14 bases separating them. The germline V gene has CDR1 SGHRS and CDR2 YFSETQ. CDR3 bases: TGCGCCAGCAGCCTATTGTCGGGTTATAGCAATCAGCCCCAGCATTTT. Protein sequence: CASSLLSGYSNQPQHF.

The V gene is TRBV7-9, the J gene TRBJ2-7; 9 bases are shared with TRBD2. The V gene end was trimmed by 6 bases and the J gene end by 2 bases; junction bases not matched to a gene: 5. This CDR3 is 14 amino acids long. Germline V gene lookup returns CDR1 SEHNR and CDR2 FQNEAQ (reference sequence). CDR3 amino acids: CASRIAGEPYEQYF. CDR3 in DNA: TGTGCCAGCAGAATAGCGGGGGAGCCCTACGAGCAGTACTTC.

CDR3 bases: TGTGCCAGCAGTACGGCGGGAGCAGGTTACAATGAGCAGTTCTTC. Amino acids: CASSTAGAGYNEQFF. This chain uses TRBV28 with TRBJ2-1, with 7 positions matching TRBD2. The germline V gene encodes CDR1 MDHEN and CDR2 SYDVKM. The CDR3 sequence is 15 residues long. V shed 5 bases, J shed 4 bases, and the junction held 8 bases outside the gene matches.

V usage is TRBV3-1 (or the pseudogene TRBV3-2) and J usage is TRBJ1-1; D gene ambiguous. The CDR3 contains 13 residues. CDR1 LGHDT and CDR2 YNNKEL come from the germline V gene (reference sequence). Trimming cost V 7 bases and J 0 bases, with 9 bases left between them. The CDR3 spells CASTKEMNTEAFF. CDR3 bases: TGTGCCAGCACAAAGGAGATGAACACTGAAGCTTTCTTT.

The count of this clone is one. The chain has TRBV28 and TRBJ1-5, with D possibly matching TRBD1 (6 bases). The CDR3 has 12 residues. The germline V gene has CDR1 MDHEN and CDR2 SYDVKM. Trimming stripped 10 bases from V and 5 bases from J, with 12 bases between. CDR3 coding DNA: TGTGCCATTCAGGGGCGGGATCAGCCCCAGCATTTT. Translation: CAIQGRDQPQHF. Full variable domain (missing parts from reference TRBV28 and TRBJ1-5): DVKVTQSSRYLVKRTGEKVFLECVQDMDHENMFWYRQDPGLGLRLIYFSYDVKMKEKGDIPEGYSVSREKKERFSLILESASTNQTSMYLCAIQGRDQPQHFGDGTRLSIL.